This TCR beta chain was found in a study of blood T cell repertoires in COVID-19. Clones were read by immunoSEQ multiplex PCR, and TCRdb kept only the in-frame ones, dropping some. The sample comprises hundreds of thousands of clones, more than 70% of which are singletons, and 1% to 1.5% rests with the top ten. CDR1 LNHDA and CDR2 SQIVND come from the germline V gene (reference sequence). CDR3 length: 15 amino acids. V lost 10 bases and J 0 bases, leaving 16 bases between the germline ends. The source is a woman between 40 and 50 years old with acute COVID-19. This chain connects TRBV19 to TRBJ1-5, with D unclear. The sequenced sample consisted of PBMCs or T cells enriched from blood (not recorded which). The CDR3 DNA follows: TGTGCCATCGCGCCGATGCATTATAGCAATCAGCCCCAGCATTTT. Translating it yields CAIAPMHYSNQPQHF.